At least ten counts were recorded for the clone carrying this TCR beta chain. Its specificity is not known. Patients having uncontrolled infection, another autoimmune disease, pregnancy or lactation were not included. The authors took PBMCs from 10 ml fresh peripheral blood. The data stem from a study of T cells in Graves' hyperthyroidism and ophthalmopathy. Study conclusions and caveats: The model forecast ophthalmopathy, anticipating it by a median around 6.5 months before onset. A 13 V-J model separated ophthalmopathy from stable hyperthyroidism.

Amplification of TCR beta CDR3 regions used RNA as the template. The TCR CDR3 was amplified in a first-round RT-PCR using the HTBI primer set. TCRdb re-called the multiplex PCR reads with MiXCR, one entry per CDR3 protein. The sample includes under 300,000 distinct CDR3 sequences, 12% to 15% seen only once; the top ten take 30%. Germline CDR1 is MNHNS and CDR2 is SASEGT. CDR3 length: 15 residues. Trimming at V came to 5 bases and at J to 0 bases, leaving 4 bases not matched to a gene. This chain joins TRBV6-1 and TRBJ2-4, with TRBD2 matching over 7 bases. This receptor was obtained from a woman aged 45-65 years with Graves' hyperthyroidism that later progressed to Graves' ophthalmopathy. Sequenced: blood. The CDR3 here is CASSWGGLAKNIQYF. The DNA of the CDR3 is TGTGCCAGCAGTTGGGGGGGGTTAGCCAAAAACATTCAGTACTTC.